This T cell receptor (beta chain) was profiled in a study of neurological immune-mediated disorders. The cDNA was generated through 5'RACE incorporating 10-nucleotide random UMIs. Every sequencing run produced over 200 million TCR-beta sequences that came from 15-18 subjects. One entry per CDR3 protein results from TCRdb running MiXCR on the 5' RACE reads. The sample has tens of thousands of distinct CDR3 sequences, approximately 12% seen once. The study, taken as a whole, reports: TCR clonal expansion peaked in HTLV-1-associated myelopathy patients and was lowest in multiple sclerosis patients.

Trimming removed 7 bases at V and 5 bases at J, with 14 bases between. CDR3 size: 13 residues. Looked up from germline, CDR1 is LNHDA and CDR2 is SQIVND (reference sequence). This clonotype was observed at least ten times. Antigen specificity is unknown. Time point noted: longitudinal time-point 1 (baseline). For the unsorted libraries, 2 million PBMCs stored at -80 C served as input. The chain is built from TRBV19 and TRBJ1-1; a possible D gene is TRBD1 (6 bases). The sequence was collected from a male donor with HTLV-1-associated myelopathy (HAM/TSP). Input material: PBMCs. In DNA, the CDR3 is TGTGCCAGTACGCAGGGGAGAGCGACTGAAGCTTTCTTT. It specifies CASTQGRATEAFF.